This is a list of T cell receptor beta chains from one sample in a study of cytomegalovirus exposure and HLA in healthy donors. Sequencing was performed with immunoSEQ multiplex PCR; in TCRdb, only in-frame clones are kept and a portion is missing. This table holds some 240,000 clones, roughly 86% found once. The material sequenced was PBMCs. These receptors were taken from a young woman in good health and CMV-seropositive. The conserved cysteine and the conserved F or W are not part of the CDR3 here.

j_call	v_call	cdr3_aa
TRBJ2-7	TRBV18	ASSPGRDRVYEQY
TRBJ2-3	TRBV7-6	ASSLDSSGDTQY
TRBJ1-1	TRBV29-1	SVERTGANTEAF
TRBJ1-2	TRBV19	ASSIPTAFNYGYT
TRBJ2-7	TRBV28	ASSFGTGVPEQY
TRBJ2-2	TRBV25-1	ASSESLGQESNTGELF
TRBJ1-5	TRBV19	ASSTDRGYQPQH
TRBJ2-1	TRBV6-1	ASSGWAGEGINEQF
TRBJ2-7	TRBV5-4	ASSLGPGEPAEQY
TRBJ2-3	TRBV27	ASRRGLAGRADTQY
TRBJ2-1	TRBV2	ASLSKRESNNEQF
TRBJ2-1	TRBV10-2	ATTGTSSSYNEQF
TRBJ2-5	TRBV5-1	ASSPGTGGTQY
TRBJ2-1	TRBV7-9	ASSLGQTSGLYNEQF
TRBJ1-4	TRBV28	ASSPRGELF
TRBJ2-1	TRBV5-1	ASSLGTEYNEQF
TRBJ2-1	TRBV30	ACQEGTGRNNEQF
TRBJ2-3	TRBV5-1	ASSWGAGEAADTQY
TRBJ2-6	TRBV5-1	ASSAGSSGANVLT
TRBJ1-5	TRBV4-1	ASSQVDRGGQPQH
TRBJ2-7	TRBV6-8	ASSYSPLAVYDGY
TRBJ1-1	TRBV12-5	ASSSNRETEAF
TRBJ2-7	TRBV5-4	ASSLFREGPGEQY
TRBJ2-2	TRBV7-6	ASSSDSYTGELF
TRBJ1-2	TRBV9	ASSVASGRGDYGYT
TRBJ2-3	TRBV6-5	ASSYATGAGTDTQY
TRBJ1-3	TRBV18	ASSPRQDGLGNTIY
TRBJ2-3	TRBV5-1	ASRAGGTDTQY
TRBJ2-1	TRBV27	ASSPKPDRVGYNEQF
TRBJ2-3	TRBV11-2	ASSYTPLDTQY